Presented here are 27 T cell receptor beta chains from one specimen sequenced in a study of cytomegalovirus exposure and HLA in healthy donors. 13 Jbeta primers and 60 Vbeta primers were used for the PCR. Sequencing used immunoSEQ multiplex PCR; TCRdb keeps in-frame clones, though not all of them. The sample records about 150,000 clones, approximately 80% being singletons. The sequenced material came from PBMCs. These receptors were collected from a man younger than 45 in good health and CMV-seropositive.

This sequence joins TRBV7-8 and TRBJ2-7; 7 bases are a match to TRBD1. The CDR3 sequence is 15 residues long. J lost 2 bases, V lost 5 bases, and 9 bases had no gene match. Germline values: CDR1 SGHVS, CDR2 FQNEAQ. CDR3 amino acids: CASSPHGTATYEQYF. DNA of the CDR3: TGTGCCAGCAGCCCACACGGGACAGCAACCTACGAGCAGTACTTC.

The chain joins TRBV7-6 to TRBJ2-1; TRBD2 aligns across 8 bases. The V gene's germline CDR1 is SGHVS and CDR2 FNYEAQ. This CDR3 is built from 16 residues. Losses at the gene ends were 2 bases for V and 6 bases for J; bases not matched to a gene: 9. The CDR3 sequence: CASSLRVGRALNEQFF. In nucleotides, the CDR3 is TGTGCCAGCAGCTTACGGGTCGGGAGGGCCCTCAATGAGCAGTTCTTC.

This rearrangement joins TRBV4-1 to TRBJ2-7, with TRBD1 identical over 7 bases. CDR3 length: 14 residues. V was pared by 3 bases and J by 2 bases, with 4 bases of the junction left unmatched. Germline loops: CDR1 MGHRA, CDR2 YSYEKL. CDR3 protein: CASSHPGGTYEQYF. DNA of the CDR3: TGCGCCAGCAGCCATCCAGGGGGTACCTACGAGCAGTACTTC.

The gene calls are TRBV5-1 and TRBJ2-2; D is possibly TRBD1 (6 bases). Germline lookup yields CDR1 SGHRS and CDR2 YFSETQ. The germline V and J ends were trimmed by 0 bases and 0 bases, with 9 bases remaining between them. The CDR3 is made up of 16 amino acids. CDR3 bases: TGCGCCAGCAGCTTGGAGGCAGGGGCGAACACCGGGGAGCTGTTTTTT. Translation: CASSLEAGANTGELFF.

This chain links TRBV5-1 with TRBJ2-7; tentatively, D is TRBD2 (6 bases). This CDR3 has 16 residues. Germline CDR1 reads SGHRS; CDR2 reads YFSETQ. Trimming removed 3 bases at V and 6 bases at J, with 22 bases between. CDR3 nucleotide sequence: TGCGCCAGCAGCTATCGCGTCGGGGGTTCGGCACGCGAGCAGTACTTC. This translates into CASSYRVGGSAREQYF.

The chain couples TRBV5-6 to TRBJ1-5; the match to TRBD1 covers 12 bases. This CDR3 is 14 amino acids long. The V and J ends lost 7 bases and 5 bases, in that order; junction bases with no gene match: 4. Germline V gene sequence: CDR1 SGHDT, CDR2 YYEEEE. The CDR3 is CASQGQGADQPQHF. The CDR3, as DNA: TGTGCCAGCCAGGGACAGGGGGCGGATCAGCCCCAGCATTTT. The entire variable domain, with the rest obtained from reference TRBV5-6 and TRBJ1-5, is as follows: DAGVTQSPTHLIKTRGQQVTLRCSPKSGHDTVSWYQQALGQGPQFIFQYYEEEERQRGNFPDRFSGHQFPNYSSELNVNALLLGDSALYLCASQGQGADQPQHFGDGTRLSIL.

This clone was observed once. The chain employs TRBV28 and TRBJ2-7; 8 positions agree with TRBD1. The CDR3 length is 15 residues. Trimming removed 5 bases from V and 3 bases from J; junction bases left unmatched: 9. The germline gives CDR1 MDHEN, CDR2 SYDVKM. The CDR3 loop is CASSGRDRTLYEQYF. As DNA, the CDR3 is TGTGCCAGCAGTGGAAGGGACAGGACCCTCTACGAGCAGTACTTC.

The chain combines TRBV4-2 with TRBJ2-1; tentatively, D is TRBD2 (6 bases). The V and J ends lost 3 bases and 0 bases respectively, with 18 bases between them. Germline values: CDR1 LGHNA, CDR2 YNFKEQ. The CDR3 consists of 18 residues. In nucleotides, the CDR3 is TGTGCCAGCAGCCAGCAAGTTAGCGGACGTATCTCCTACAATGAGCAGTTCTTC. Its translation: CASSQQVSGRISYNEQFF.

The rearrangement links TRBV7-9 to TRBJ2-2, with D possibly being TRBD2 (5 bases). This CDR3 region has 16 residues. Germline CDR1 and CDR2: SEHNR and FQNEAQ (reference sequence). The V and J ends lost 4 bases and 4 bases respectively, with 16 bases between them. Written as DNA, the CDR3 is TGTGCCAGCAGCTCACAGCGGAAAACCACCACCGGGGAGCTGTTTTTT. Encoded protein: CASSSQRKTTTGELFF.

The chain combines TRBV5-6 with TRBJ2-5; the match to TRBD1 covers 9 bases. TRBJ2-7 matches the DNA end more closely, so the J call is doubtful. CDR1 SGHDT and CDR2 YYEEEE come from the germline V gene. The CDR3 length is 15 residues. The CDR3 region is CASSESGTGFYEQYF. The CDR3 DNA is TGTGCCAGCAGCGAATCCGGGACAGGGTTCTACGAGCAGTACTTC.

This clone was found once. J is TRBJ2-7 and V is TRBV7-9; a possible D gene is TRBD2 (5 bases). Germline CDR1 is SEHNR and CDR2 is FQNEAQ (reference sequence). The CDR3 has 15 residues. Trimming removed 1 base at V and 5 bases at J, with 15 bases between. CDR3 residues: CASSLDGVVVHEQYF. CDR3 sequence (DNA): TGTGCCAGCAGCTTAGACGGGGTTGTGGTACACGAGCAGTACTTC.

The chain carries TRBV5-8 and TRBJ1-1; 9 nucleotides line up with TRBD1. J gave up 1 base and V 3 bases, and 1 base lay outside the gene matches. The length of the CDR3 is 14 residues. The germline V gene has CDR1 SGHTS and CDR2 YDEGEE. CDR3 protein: CASSWGQGNTEAFF. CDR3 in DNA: TGTGCCAGCAGCTGGGGACAGGGGAACACTGAAGCTTTCTTT.

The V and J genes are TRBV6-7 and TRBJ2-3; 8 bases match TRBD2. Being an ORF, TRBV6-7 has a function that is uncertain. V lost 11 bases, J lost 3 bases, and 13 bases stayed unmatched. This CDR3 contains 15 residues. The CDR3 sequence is CALAGGRRGTDTQYF. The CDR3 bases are TGTGCCCTTGCGGGAGGTCGTAGAGGGACAGATACGCAGTATTTT.

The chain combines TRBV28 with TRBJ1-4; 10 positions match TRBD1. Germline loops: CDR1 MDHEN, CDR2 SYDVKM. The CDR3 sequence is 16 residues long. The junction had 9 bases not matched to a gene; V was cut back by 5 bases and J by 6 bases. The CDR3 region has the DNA TGTGCCAGCAGTGCACCGGGACAGGGGCTTCATGAAAAACTGTTTTTT. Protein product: CASSAPGQGLHEKLFF.

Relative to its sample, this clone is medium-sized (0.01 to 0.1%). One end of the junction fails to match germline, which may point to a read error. CDR3 sequence reads: CASSYFGTGNAGELFF. In DNA form, the CDR3 reads TGTGCCAGCAGTTACTTCGGGACAGGGAACGCCGGGGAGCTGTTTTTT. The chain recombines TRBV6-5 with TRBJ2-2, with 9 bases lining up with TRBD1. Germline V gene lookup returns CDR1 MNHEY and CDR2 SVGAGI. This CDR3 region has 16 residues.

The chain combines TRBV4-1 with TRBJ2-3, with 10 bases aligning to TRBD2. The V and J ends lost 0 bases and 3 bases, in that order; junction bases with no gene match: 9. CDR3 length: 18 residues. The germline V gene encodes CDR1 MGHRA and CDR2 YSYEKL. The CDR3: CASSQEGASGRRTDTQYF. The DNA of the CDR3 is TGCGCCAGCAGCCAAGAGGGGGCTAGCGGGAGAAGGACAGATACGCAGTATTTT.

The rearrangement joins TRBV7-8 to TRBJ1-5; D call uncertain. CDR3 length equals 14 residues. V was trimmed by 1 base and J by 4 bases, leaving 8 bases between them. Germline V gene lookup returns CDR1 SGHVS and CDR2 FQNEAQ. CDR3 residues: CASSLGTFNQPQHF. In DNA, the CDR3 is TGTGCCAGCAGCTTAGGTACTTTTAATCAGCCCCAGCATTTT.

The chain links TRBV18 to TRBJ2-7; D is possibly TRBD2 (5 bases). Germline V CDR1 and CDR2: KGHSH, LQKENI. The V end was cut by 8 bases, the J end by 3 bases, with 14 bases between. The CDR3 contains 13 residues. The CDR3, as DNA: TGTGCCAGCGGCAGGACTGGATACTACGAGCAGTACTTC. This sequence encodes CASGRTGYYEQYF.

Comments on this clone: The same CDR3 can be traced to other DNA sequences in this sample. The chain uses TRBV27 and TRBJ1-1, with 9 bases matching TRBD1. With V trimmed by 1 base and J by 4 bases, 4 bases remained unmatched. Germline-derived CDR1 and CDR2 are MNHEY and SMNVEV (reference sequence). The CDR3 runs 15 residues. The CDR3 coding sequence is TGTGCCAGCAGTTTATTACAGGGGGCGGGCACTGAAGCTTTCTTT. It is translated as CASSLLQGAGTEAFF.

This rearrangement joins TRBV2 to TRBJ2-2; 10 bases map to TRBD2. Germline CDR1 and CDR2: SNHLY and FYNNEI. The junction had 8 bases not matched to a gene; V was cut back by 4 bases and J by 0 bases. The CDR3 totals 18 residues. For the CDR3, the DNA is TGTGCCAGCAGTGGGGCAGCGGGAGGGCCCCCGAACACCGGGGAGCTGTTTTTT. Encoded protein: CASSGAAGGPPNTGELFF.

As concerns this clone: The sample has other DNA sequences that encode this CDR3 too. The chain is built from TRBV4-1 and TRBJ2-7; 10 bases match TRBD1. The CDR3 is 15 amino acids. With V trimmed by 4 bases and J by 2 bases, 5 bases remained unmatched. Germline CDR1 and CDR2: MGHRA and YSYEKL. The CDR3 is CASSPRDRGPYEQYF. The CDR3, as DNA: TGCGCCAGCAGCCCACGGGACAGGGGTCCCTACGAGCAGTACTTC.

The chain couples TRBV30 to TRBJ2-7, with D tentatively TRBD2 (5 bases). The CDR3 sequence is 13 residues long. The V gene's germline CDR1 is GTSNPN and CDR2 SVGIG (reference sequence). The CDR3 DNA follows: TGTGCTGGGATGGGGTCGAGGGTTCACGAGCAGTACTTC. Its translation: CAGMGSRVHEQYF.

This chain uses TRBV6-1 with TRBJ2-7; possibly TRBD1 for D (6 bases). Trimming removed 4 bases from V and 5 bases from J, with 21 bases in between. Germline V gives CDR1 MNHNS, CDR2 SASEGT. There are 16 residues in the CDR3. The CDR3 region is CASSGGRWGHRDEQYF. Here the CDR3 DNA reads TGTGCCAGCAGTGGAGGACGTTGGGGACACCGAGACGAGCAGTACTTC.

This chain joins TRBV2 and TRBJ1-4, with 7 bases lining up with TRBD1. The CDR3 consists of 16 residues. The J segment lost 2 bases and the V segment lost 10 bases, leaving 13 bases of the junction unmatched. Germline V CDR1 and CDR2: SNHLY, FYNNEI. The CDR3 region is CATSQRGGLTNEKLFF. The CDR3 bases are TGTGCCACCAGCCAGCGAGGGGGCCTCACTAATGAAAAACTGTTTTTT.

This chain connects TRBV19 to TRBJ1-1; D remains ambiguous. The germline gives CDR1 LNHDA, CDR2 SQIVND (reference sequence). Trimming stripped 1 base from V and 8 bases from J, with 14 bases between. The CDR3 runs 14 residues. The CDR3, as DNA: TGTGCCAGTAGTATAGGAGTTACCGCGAGGGAAGCTTTCTTT. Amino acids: CASSIGVTAREAFF.

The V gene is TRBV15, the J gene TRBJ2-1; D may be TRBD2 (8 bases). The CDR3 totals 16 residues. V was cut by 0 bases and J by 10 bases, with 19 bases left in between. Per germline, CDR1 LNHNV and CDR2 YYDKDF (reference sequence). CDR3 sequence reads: CATSRDRLAGQKEQFF. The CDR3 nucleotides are TGTGCCACCAGCAGAGATAGGTTAGCGGGACAGAAAGAGCAGTTCTTC.

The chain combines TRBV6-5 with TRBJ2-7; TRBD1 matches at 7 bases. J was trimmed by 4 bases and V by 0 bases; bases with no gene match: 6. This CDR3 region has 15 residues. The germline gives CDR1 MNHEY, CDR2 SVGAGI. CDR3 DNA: TGTGCCAGCAGTTACTCGAGAGGGGGCGCTTACGAGCAGTACTTC. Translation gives CASSYSRGGAYEQYF.